This TCR beta chain comes out of a study of blood T cell repertoires in COVID-19. Looking at the study overall: The United States, Italy and Spain were the sources of the acute and convalescent COVID-19 samples. In each case, the material was cDNA or gDNA derived from T cells, B-cell-depleted T cells, or PBMCs.

Germline lookup yields CDR1 SGDLS and CDR2 YYNGEE. The CDR3 consists of 17 residues. J gave up 3 bases and V 4 bases, and 12 bases lay outside the gene matches. Authors' data handling: Amplification from reference gene primers served as the basis for estimated nucleated cell counts. The method was immunoSEQ multiplex PCR; TCRdb's version includes in-frame clones alone and lacks a portion of them. D and trimming were read from the DNA, whereas the V and J calls and clone size are those reported in that table. The table records a few hundred thousand clones, about 85% of them present only once. The sequencing sample was made of peripheral blood. This sequence was found in a man aged 18-30 years with active or convalescent COVID-19. The genes are TRBV9 and TRBJ2-7, with 11 bases aligning to TRBD1. The CDR3 reads CASSPGQGAKSGYEQYF. The CDR3, as DNA: TGTGCCAGCAGCCCCGGACAGGGGGCAAAGTCAGGCTACGAGCAGTACTTC.